This T cell receptor (beta chain) was captured in a study of T cells in Graves' hyperthyroidism and ophthalmopathy. With regard to this clonotype: Its target is not known.

Lactation, pregnancy, other autoimmune disease or uncontrolled infection excluded patients. TCR beta CDR3 region amplification was performed from RNA transcripts. First-round RT-PCR with HTBI primers amplified the TCR CDR3 region. TCRdb called the multiplex PCR reads again in MiXCR, with one record for every CDR3 protein. The sample lists about 270,000 distinct CDR3 sequences, about 20% occurring once. With 6 bases removed from V and 9 bases from J, the gap between germline ends came to 15 bases. The CDR3 length is 12 residues. Study findings and constraints: The model predicted ophthalmopathy a median approximately 6 months before onset. Blood also showed most of the thyroid clonotypes that were expanded above 0.001. Stable hyperthyroidism was told apart from ophthalmopathy by a model built on 13 V-J features.

The chain recombines TRBV12-3 or TRBV12-4 with TRBJ2-7; no reliable D call. The sequence was obtained from a man aged 25-45 years with Graves' ophthalmopathy. Sequences were obtained from blood. CDR3 coding DNA: TGTGCCAGCAGAACCTACTCGGGCAGGCAGTACTTC. Amino acid sequence: CASRTYSGRQYF.